Below, 27 T cell receptor beta chains from the same sample are listed, as sequenced in a study of control samples from healthy donors and cancer patients. Generated by immunoSEQ multiplex PCR, the TCRdb table keeps only in-frame clones and is missing some. Counted here are about 130,000 clones, 90% occurring once; the ten biggest clones make up around 2.5%. Sequencing input: blood. The receptors stem from a man younger than 30 in good health.

This chain connects TRBV18 to TRBJ2-1, with D perhaps matching TRBD1 (5 bases). The V and J ends lost 3 bases and 7 bases respectively, with 16 bases between them. Germline V gives CDR1 KGHSH, CDR2 LQKENI. CDR3 length: 15 amino acids. Written as DNA, the CDR3 is TGTGCCAGCTCACCTGCACTCGCCCAGGGTAATGAGCAGTTCTTC. It codes for CASSPALAQGNEQFF.

The chain is built from TRBV4-1 and TRBJ1-4, with 9 positions matching TRBD1. Germline lookup yields CDR1 MGHRA and CDR2 YSYEKL. The junction had 1 base not matched to a gene; V was cut back by 1 base and J by 7 bases. The CDR3 contains 14 residues. Here the CDR3 reads CASSQGQGGEKLFF. CDR3 DNA sequence: TGCGCCAGCAGCCAAGGACAGGGGGGTGAAAAACTGTTTTTT.

This clone appeared a few times. This sequence joins TRBV9 and TRBJ1-1, with no clear D. Trimming cost V 0 bases and J 1 base, with 4 bases left between them. Germline assignment: CDR1 SGDLS and CDR2 YYNGEE. This CDR3 contains 13 residues. The CDR3 nucleotides read TGTGCCAGCAGCGTAGATCGGAACACTGAAGCTTTCTTT. Translating it yields CASSVDRNTEAFF.

The V gene is TRBV5-1, the J gene TRBJ1-6, with a weak D call TRBD1 (5 bases). Trimming pared 0 bases from V and 2 bases from J, leaving 12 bases between. Per germline, CDR1 SGHRS and CDR2 YFSETQ. CDR3 length: 17 amino acids. CDR3 nucleotide sequence: TGCGCCAGCAGCTTGGGAAGGGGAATGACCTATAATTCACCCCTCCACTTT. The encoded protein is CASSLGRGMTYNSPLHF. Using reference TRBV5-1 and TRBJ1-6 for the parts outside the CDR3, the full variable domain is KAGVTQTPRYLIKTRGQQVTLSCSPISGHRSVSWYQQTPGQGLQFLFEYFSETQRNKGNFPGRFSGRQFSNSRSEMNVSTLELGDSALYLCASSLGRGMTYNSPLHFGNGTRLTVT.

The chain carries TRBV18 and TRBJ1-5; D is perhaps TRBD1 (5 bases). Per the germline V gene, CDR1 is KGHSH and CDR2 is LQKENI. The CDR3 runs to 15 residues. With 2 bases removed from V and 2 bases from J, the gap between germline ends came to 10 bases. DNA for the CDR3: TGTGCCAGCTCACCAGACAGCTCCCGCAATCAGCCCCAGCATTTT. It specifies CASSPDSSRNQPQHF. Together with reference TRBV18 and TRBJ1-5, the CDR3 gives the full variable domain: NAGVMQNPRHLVRRRGQEARLRCSPMKGHSHVYWYRQLPEEGLKFMVYLQKENIIDESGMPKERFSAEFPKEGPSILRIQQVVRGDSAAYFCASSPDSSRNQPQHFGDGTRLSIL.

J is TRBJ1-1 and V is TRBV6-4; 8 bases are a match to TRBD1. The V segment lost 8 bases and the J segment 3 bases; nucleotides outside the gene matches: 11. The germline CDR1 and CDR2 sequences are MRHNA and SNTAGT. The CDR3 sequence is 15 residues long. The CDR3 here is CASPAGGQEDTEAFF. CDR3 nucleotides: TGTGCCAGCCCCGCTGGGGGACAGGAGGACACTGAAGCTTTCTTT.

This chain connects TRBV11-1 to TRBJ2-7, with 8 positions matching TRBD2. Per germline, CDR1 SGHAT and CDR2 FQDESV (reference sequence). The CDR3 totals 15 residues. With 3 bases clipped from V and 5 bases from J, the junction kept 9 bases outside the gene matches. CDR3 DNA: TGTGCCAGCAGCTTCGGACTAGCACCGGGCGACGAGCAGTACTTC. It is translated as CASSFGLAPGDEQYF. Complete variable domain (other parts from reference TRBV11-1 and TRBJ2-7): EAEVAQSPRYKITEKSQAVAFWCDPISGHATLYWYRQILGQGPELLVQFQDESVVDDSQLPKDRFSAERLKGVDSTLKIQPAELGDSAMYLCASSFGLAPGDEQYFGPGTRLTVT.

The genes are TRBV27 and TRBJ2-5, with TRBD2 matching over 7 bases. Germline CDR1 reads MNHEY; CDR2 reads SMNVEV (reference sequence). CDR3 length: 15 amino acids. V shed 4 bases and J 5 bases; nucleotides not matched to a gene: 10. This chain's CDR3 is CASSSTSWGVETQYF. CDR3 nucleotide sequence: TGTGCCAGCAGTTCGACTAGCTGGGGGGTGGAGACCCAGTACTTC.

The genes are TRBV27 and TRBJ1-5, with a possible D match to TRBD1 (5 bases). V lost 3 bases, J lost 5 bases, and 14 bases lay in between. The CDR3 extends over 15 amino acids. Germline lookup yields CDR1 MNHEY and CDR2 SMNVEV (reference sequence). The CDR3 bases are TGTGCCAGCAGTTTGGTACGGGGGGGAGATCAGCCCCAGCATTTT. This translates into CASSLVRGGDQPQHF.

This chain uses TRBV19 with TRBJ2-5; TRBD2 agrees at 9 bases. The CDR3 is 15 amino acids. J lost 5 bases, V lost 8 bases, and 12 bases had no gene match. Germline CDR1 LNHDA, CDR2 SQIVND (reference sequence). This chain's CDR3 is CASGPVAGGVETQYF. In DNA, the CDR3 is TGTGCCAGTGGCCCTGTGGCGGGAGGGGTGGAGACCCAGTACTTC.

This sequence joins TRBV29-1 and TRBJ1-5; D unresolved. Germline CDR1 is SQVTM and CDR2 is ANQGSEA. This CDR3 contains 11 residues. V lost 6 bases, J lost 7 bases, and 10 bases lay in between. Here the CDR3 reads CSVQARQPQHF. Here the CDR3 DNA reads TGCAGCGTCCAGGCGCGGCAGCCCCAGCATTTT.

The rearrangement links TRBV19 to TRBJ1-5; 8 bases line up with TRBD1. Germline V gene lookup returns CDR1 LNHDA and CDR2 SQIVND (reference sequence). Trimming at V came to 8 bases and at J to 3 bases, leaving 3 bases not matched to a gene. This CDR3 comprises 13 residues. Written as DNA, the CDR3 is TGTGCCAGTCGGACAGGGTACAATCAGCCCCAGCATTTT. Translating it yields CASRTGYNQPQHF.

V and J are TRBV2 and TRBJ1-2; D may be TRBD1 (5 bases). Germline V CDR1 and CDR2: SNHLY, FYNNEI. CDR3 size: 15 residues. The V end was cut by 7 bases, the J end by 8 bases, with 23 bases between. The CDR3 DNA reads as TGTGCCAGCAATCCCAGGGACGGCACTAGGAGAGGCTACACCTTC. Its translation: CASNPRDGTRRGYTF.

The CDR3, as DNA: TGTGCCAGCAGACCTCACCCGGGGGAACTGTTTTTT. Residues: CASRPHPGELFF. The chain links TRBV28 to TRBJ1-4; a possible D gene is TRBD1 (5 bases). The CDR3 has 12 amino acids. The V end was cut by 6 bases, the J end by 12 bases, with 14 bases between. The germline V gene has CDR1 MDHEN and CDR2 SYDVKM.

CDR3: CASSQNNEQFF. In nucleotides, the CDR3 is TGTGCCAGCAGCCAAAACAATGAGCAGTTCTTC. The genes are TRBV6-2 or TRBV6-3 and TRBJ2-1; D is unclear. Trimming cost V 6 bases and J 5 bases, with 5 bases left between them. The CDR3 length is 11 residues. From germline, CDR1 is MNHEY and CDR2 SVGEGT.

This rearrangement joins TRBV21-1 to TRBJ1-1; the table's D gene call, TRBD1, was not cross checked with the DNA. TRBV21-1 is deemed a pseudogene. The CDR3 contains 15 residues. The CDR3 spells CASISSGQMNTEAFF. The CDR3 region has the DNA TGTGCCAGCATCAGCTCGGGACAGATGAACACTGAAGCTTTCTTT.

J is TRBJ1-1 and V is TRBV13, with D uncertain. The CDR3 is 12 amino acids. Germline loops: CDR1 PRHDT, CDR2 FYEKMQ (reference sequence). Trimming stripped 2 bases from V and 0 bases from J, with 1 base between. CDR3 in DNA: TGTGCCAGCAGCTTACTGAACACTGAAGCTTTCTTT. It is translated as CASSLLNTEAFF.

This clone was seen only a few times. The gene calls are TRBV27 and TRBJ1-3; 8 nucleotides align to TRBD1. Germline CDR1 MNHEY, CDR2 SMNVEV (reference sequence). The ends lost 6 bases at V and 7 bases at J; junction bases unmatched: 2. The CDR3 runs 12 residues. The CDR3: CASSRDRNTIYF. For the CDR3, the DNA is TGTGCCAGCAGCCGGGACAGGAACACCATATATTTT.

V is TRBV7-8 and J is TRBJ1-4; D might be TRBD1 (5 bases). CDR1 and CDR2 from the germline V gene are SGHVS and FQNEAQ. The V end was cut by 1 base, the J end by 3 bases, with 9 bases between. This CDR3 spans 15 amino acids. The CDR3 here is CASSLGVQANEKLFF. As DNA, the CDR3 is TGTGCCAGCAGCTTAGGCGTACAGGCTAATGAAAAACTGTTTTTT. The whole variable domain, filled in from reference TRBV7-8 and TRBJ1-4, reads GAGVSQSPRYKVAKRGQDVALRCDPISGHVSLFWYQQALGQGPEFLTYFQNEAQLDKSGLPSDRFFAERPEGSVSTLKIQRTQQEDSAVYLCASSLGVQANEKLFFGSGTQLSVL.

This chain links TRBV6-6 with TRBJ2-7; D perhaps matches TRBD1 (6 bases). Germline lookup yields CDR1 MNHNY and CDR2 SVGAGI (reference sequence). The CDR3 consists of 12 residues. Trimming cost V 6 bases and J 10 bases, with 16 bases left between them. CDR3 in amino acids: CASSLAEDRQYF. CDR3 coding DNA: TGTGCCAGCAGCCTAGCCGAGGACAGACAGTACTTC.

This chain uses TRBV6-5 with TRBJ1-1; D is perhaps TRBD1 (5 bases). With 8 bases removed from V and 5 bases from J, the gap between germline ends came to 15 bases. The CDR3 runs 13 residues. Germline CDR1 and CDR2: MNHEY and SVGAGI. CDR3 bases: TGTGCCAGCTCCGTTGAAGGGGAAACTGAAGCTTTCTTT. This sequence encodes CASSVEGETEAFF.

The V and J genes are TRBV30 and TRBJ2-1, with 8 bases lining up with TRBD2. This CDR3 has 14 residues. Germline V CDR1 and CDR2: GTSNPN, SVGIG (reference sequence). V gave up 3 bases and J gave up 8 bases; unmatched junction bases: 9. As DNA, the CDR3 is TGTGCCTGGAGCGGGGGGGGCCGGGGGGATGAGCAGTTCTTC. Its translation: CAWSGGGRGDEQFF.

V is TRBV7-2 and J is TRBJ2-7; 8 bases match TRBD1. V dropped 5 bases and J dropped 2; count of bases not matched to a gene: 5. The CDR3 sequence is 14 residues long. Germline V CDR1 and CDR2: SGHTA, FQGNSA. In nucleotides, the CDR3 is TGTGCCAGCAGCCCCGGGACAGGACCCTACGAGCAGTACGTC. This sequence encodes CASSPGTGPYEQYV.

J is TRBJ2-5 and V is TRBV5-1, with D possibly being TRBD1 (6 bases). Germline CDR1 is SGHRS and CDR2 is YFSETQ. Trimming took off 4 bases at V and 5 bases at J, with 12 bases between the two ends. This CDR3 is built from 13 residues. The DNA for the CDR3 is TGCGCCAGCAGCAGTACAGGGTTGGAGACCCAGTACTTC. It yields the protein CASSSTGLETQYF.

The chain uses TRBV12-3 or TRBV12-4 and TRBJ1-1; 7 bases are a match to TRBD1. This CDR3 contains 13 residues. V dropped 7 bases and J dropped 0; count of bases not matched to a gene: 2. CDR3 protein: CASTGGLNTEAFF. For the CDR3, the DNA is TGTGCCAGCACAGGGGGATTGAACACTGAAGCTTTCTTT.

The V call is TRBV7-2, the J call TRBJ2-2; 10 nucleotides align to TRBD2. The ends lost 3 bases at V and 10 bases at J; junction bases unmatched: 2. Per germline, CDR1 SGHTA and CDR2 FQGNSA. The CDR3 covers 13 residues. This chain's CDR3 is CASSFSGRLELFF. CDR3 DNA sequence: TGTGCCAGCAGCTTTAGCGGGAGGTTGGAGCTGTTTTTT.

The CDR3 loop is CASSGRAGELFF. The CDR3 DNA reads TGCGCCAGCAGTGGCCGGGCCGGGGAGCTGTTTTTT. The chain has TRBV10-1 and TRBJ2-2; D gene uncertain. Trimming took 4 bases from V and 6 from J, leaving 6 bases between them. Germline V gene sequence: CDR1 WNHNN, CDR2 SYGVQD (reference sequence). This CDR3 comprises 12 residues.